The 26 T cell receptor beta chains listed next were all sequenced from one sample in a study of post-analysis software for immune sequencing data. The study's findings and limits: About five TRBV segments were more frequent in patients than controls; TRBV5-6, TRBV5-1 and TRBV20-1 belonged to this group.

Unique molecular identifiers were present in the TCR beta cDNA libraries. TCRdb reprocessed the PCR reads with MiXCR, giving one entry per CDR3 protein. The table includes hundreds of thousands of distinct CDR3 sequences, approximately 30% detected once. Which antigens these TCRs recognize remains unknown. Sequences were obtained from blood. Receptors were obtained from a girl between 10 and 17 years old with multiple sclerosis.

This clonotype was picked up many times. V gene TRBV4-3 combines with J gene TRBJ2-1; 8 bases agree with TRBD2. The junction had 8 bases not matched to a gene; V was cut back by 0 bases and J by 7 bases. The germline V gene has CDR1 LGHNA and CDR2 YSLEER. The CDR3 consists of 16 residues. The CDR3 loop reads CASSQDSGGSWNEQFF. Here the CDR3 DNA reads TGCGCCAGCAGCCAAGATTCGGGAGGGTCTTGGAATGAGCAGTTCTTC.

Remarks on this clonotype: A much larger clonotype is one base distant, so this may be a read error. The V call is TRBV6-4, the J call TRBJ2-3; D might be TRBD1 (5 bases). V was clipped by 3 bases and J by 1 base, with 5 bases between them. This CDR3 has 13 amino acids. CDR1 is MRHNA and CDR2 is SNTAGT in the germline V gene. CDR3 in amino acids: CASSETGTDTQYF. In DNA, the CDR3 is TGTGCCAGCAGTGAGACAGGCACAGATACGCAGTATTTT.

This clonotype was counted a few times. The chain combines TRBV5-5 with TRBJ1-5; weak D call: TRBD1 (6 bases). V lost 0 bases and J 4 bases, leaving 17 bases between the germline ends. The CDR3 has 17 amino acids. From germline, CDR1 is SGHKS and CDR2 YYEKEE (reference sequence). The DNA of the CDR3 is TGTGCCAGCAGCTTGGGGGTGGGAGGGGGGAGGAATCAGCCCCAGCATTTT. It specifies CASSLGVGGGRNQPQHF.

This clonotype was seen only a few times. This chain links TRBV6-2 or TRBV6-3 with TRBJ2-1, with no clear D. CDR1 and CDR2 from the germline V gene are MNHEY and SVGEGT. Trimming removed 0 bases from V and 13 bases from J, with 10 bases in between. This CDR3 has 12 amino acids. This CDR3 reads CASSYSMATQFF. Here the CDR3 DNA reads TGTGCCAGCAGTTACTCGATGGCGACACAGTTCTTC.

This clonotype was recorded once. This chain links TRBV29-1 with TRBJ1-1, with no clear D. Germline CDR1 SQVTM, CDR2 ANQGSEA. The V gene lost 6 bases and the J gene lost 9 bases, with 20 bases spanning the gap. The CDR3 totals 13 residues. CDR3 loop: CSVVPNQDGKAFF. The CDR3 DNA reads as TGCAGCGTCGTCCCTAACCAGGACGGGAAAGCTTTCTTT.

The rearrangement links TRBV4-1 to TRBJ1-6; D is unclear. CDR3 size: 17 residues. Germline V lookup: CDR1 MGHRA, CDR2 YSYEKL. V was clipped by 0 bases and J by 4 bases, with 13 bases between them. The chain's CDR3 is CASSQEYGSRYNSPLHF. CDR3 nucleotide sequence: TGCGCCAGCAGCCAAGAGTACGGGTCGCGTTATAATTCACCCCTCCACTTT.

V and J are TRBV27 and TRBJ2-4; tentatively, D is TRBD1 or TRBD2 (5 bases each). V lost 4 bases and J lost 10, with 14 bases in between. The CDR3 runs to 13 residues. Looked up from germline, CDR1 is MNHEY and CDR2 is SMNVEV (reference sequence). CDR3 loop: CASSSLPEGIQYF. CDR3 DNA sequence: TGTGCCAGCAGTTCGCTCCCCGAGGGGATTCAGTACTTC.

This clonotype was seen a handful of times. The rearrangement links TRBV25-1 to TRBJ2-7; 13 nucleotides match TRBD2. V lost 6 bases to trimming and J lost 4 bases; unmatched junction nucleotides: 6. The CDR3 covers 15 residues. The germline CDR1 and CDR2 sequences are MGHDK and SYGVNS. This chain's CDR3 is CASRGTGLAGYEQYF. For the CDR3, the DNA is TGTGCCAGCAGAGGTACGGGACTAGCGGGGTACGAGCAGTACTTC.

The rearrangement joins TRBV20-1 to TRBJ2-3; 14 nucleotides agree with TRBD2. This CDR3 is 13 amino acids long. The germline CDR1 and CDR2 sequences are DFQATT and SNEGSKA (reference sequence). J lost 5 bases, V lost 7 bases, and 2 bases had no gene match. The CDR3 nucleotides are TGCAGTGGACTAGCGGGGGGGGGAGATACGCAGTATTTT. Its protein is CSGLAGGGDTQYF.

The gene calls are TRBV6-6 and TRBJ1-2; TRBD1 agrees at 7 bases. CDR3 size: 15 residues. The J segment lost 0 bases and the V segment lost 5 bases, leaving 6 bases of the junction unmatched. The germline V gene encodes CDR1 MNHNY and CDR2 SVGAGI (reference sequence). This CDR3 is CASSPGDSSNYGYTF. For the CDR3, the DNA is TGTGCCAGCAGTCCCGGGGACAGTTCTAACTATGGCTACACCTTC.

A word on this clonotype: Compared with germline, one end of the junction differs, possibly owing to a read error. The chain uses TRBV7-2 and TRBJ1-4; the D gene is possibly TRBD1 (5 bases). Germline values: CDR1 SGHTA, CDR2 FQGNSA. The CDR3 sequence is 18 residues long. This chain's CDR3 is CASSLGGGVASTNEKPFF. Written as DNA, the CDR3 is TGTGCCAGCAGCCTTGGGGGTGGGGTGGCGTCAACTAATGAAAAACCGTTTTTT.

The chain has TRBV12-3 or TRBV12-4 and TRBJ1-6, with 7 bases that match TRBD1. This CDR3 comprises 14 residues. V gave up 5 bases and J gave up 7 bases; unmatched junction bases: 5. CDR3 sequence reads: CASSARDSNSPLHF. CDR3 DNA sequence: TGTGCCAGCAGTGCCAGGGACAGCAATTCACCCCTCCACTTT.

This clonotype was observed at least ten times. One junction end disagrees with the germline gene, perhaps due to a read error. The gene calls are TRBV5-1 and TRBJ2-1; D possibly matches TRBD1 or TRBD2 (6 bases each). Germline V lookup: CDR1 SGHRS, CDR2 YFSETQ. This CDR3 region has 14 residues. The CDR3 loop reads CASSLGGLYNEQFF. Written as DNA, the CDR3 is TGTGCCAGCAGCTTGGGGGGCCTTTACAATGAGCAGTTCTTC.

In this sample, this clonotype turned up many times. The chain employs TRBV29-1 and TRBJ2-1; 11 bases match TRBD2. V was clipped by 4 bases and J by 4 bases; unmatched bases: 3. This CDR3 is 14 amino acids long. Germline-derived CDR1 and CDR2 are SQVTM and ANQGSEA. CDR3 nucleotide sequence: TGCAGCGTTGGGGTAGCGGGAGGGTACAATGAGCAGTTCTTC. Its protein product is CSVGVAGGYNEQFF.

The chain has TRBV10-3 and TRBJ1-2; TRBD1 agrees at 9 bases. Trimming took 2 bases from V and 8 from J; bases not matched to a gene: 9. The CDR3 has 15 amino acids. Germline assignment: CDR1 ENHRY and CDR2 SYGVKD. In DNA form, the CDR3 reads TGTGCCATCAGTGAGGGGACAGGGTTTTTACAGGGCTACACCTTC. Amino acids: CAISEGTGFLQGYTF.

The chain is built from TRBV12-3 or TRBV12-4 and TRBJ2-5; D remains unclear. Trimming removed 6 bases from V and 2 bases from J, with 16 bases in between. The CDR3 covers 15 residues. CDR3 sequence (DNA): TGTGCCAGCAGCCCCCGGAGTGGAGAACAAGAGACCCAGTACTTC. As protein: CASSPRSGEQETQYF.

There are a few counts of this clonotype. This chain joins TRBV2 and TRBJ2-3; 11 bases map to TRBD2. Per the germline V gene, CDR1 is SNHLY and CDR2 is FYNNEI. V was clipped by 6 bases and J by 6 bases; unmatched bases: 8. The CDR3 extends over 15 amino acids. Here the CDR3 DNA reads TGTGCCAGCAGCGCCATAGCGGGAGGGCCGGATACGCAGTATTTT. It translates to CASSAIAGGPDTQYF.

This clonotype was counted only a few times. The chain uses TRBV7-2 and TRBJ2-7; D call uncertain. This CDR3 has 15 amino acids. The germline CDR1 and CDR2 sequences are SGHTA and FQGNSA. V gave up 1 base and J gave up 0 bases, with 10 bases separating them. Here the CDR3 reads CASSLDLGSSYEQYF. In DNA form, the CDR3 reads TGTGCCAGCAGCTTAGATCTTGGTAGCTCCTACGAGCAGTACTTC.

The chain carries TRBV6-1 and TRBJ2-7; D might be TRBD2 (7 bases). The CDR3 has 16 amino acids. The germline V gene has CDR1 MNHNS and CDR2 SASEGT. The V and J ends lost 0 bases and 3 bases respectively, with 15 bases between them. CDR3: CASSEAGGGAGYEQYF. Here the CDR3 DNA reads TGTGCCAGCAGTGAAGCCGGCGGGGGCGCGGGCTACGAGCAGTACTTC.

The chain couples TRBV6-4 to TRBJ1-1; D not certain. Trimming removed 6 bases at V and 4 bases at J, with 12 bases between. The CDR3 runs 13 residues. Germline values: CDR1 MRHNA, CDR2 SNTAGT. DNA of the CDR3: TGTGCCAGCAGCGGAACCCCGGCCACTGAAGCTTTCTTT. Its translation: CASSGTPATEAFF.

CDR3 region: CSAGLAGHEQYF. CDR3 in DNA: TGCAGTGCTGGCCTGGCGGGTCACGAGCAGTACTTC. The chain carries TRBV20-1 and TRBJ2-7; the D gene is possibly TRBD2 (5 bases). The ends were cut back, 5 bases at V and 5 bases at J, with 13 bases in the middle. The germline V gene has CDR1 DFQATT and CDR2 SNEGSKA (reference sequence). The CDR3 sequence is 12 residues long.

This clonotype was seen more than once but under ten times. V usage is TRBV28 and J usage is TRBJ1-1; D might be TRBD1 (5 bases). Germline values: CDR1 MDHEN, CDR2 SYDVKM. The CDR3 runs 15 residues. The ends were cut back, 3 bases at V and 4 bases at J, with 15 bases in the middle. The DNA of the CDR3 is TGTGCCAGCAGTTTGATCCGGGGGAGGGGCACTGAAGCTTTCTTT. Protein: CASSLIRGRGTEAFF.

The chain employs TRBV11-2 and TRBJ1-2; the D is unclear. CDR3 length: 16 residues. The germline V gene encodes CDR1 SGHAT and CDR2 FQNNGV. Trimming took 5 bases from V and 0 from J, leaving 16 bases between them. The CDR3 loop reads CASSRLGVSPNYGYTF. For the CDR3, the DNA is TGTGCCAGCAGCCGACTCGGGGTCAGCCCTAACTATGGCTACACCTTC.

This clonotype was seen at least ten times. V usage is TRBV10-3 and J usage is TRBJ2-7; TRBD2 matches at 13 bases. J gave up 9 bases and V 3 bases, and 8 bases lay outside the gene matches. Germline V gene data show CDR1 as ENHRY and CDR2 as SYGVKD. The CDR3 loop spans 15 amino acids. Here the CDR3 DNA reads TGTGCCATCAGTGATCCGGGACTAGCGGGGATTAGGCAGTACTTC. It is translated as CAISDPGLAGIRQYF.

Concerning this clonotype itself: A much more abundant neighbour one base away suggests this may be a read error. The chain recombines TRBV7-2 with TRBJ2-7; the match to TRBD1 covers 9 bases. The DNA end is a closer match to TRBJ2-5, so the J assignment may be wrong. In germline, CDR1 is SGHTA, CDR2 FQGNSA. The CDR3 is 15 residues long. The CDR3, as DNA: TGTACCAGCAGCGTACAGGGGGCGCTAGGGGAGACCCAGTACTTC. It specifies CTSSVQGALGETQYF.

Written as DNA, the CDR3 is TGTGCCAGCAGCCTCCAGGGGGCCAAGCAGTACTTC. This translates into CASSLQGAKQYF. The genes are TRBV7-2 and TRBJ2-7; 8 positions agree with TRBD1. Trimming at V came to 5 bases and at J to 8 bases, leaving 5 bases not matched to a gene. CDR1 and CDR2 (germline): SGHTA, FQGNSA. The CDR3 runs 12 residues.